Presented here are 8 T cell receptor beta chains from one specimen sequenced in a study of cytomegalovirus exposure and HLA in healthy donors (dated by TCRdb to about 2017). The protocol used for the library was the immunoSEQ multiplex PCR assay. For the multiplex PCR, a mixture combining 60 forward primers for TCR Vbeta segments and 13 reverse primers for TCR Jbeta segments was used. In TCRdb, the immuneACCESS table is reduced to in-frame sequences with V and J assigned. These tables do not hold every clone; where another copy was compared, an unresolved V gene accounts for under half, and the others remain unexplained. The sample table holds roughly 200,000 clones, of which 75% to 85% were seen once. The ten largest clones take up 2.7% of the sample. Sequencing was done on a sample of PBMCs. The receptors shown here come from a woman in her forties in good health and CMV-seronegative.

The chain has TRBV6-1 and TRBJ2-2; 7 nucleotides match TRBD2. Losses at the gene ends were 4 bases for V and 3 bases for J; bases not matched to a gene: 5. Germline CDR1 MNHNS, CDR2 SASEGT. This CDR3 comprises 15 residues. CDR3 coding DNA: TGTGCCAGCAGTGGGGCTAGCGGAGACACCGGGGAGCTGTTTTTT. Protein: CASSGASGDTGELFF.

The chain uses TRBV21-1 and TRBJ2-7; the D call in the table, TRBD2, was not verified against the DNA. TRBV21-1 is reported as a pseudogene. CDR3 length: 15 amino acids. CDR3 in DNA: TGTGCCAGCAGCAAGTCGGGAGGTTCTGCCTACGAGCAGTACTTC. This codes for CASSKSGGSAYEQYF.

V and J are TRBV11-2 and TRBJ1-3, with D perhaps matching TRBD1 (6 bases). Germline CDR1 and CDR2: SGHAT and FQNNGV. V was trimmed by 4 bases and J by 0 bases, leaving 13 bases between them. The CDR3 spans 16 residues. The CDR3 DNA reads as TGTGCCAGCAGCTACGGACAGATCTTCTCTGGAAACACCATATATTTT. It encodes CASSYGQIFSGNTIYF.

The chain is built from TRBV29-1 and TRBJ1-1; D unresolved. V was trimmed by 5 bases and J by 4 bases, leaving 14 bases between them. The V gene's germline CDR1 is SQVTM and CDR2 ANQGSEA. The CDR3 runs to 13 residues. Here the CDR3 reads CSVHGLGRTEAFF. The CDR3 DNA is TGCAGCGTTCATGGACTCGGTCGCACTGAAGCTTTCTTT.

V is TRBV18 and J is TRBJ2-1, with 7 bases fitting TRBD1. In germline, CDR1 is KGHSH, CDR2 LQKENI. V gave up 0 bases and J gave up 3 bases; unmatched junction bases: 2. The CDR3 extends over 15 amino acids. The CDR3 DNA reads as TGTGCCAGCTCACCACCGGGACAGAGCTACAATGAGCAGTTCTTC. This codes for CASSPPGQSYNEQFF.

The genes are TRBV5-1 and TRBJ2-5; 10 nucleotides line up with TRBD2. The DNA end lines up better with TRBJ2-7; the J call may be wrong. The CDR3 loop spans 14 amino acids. Per germline, CDR1 SGHRS and CDR2 YFSETQ. The CDR3 sequence is CASSLSLAGNEQYF. The CDR3 nucleotides are TGCGCCAGCAGCTTGTCACTAGCGGGAAACGAGCAGTACTTC.

This clone has only a few counts. The J gene is TRBJ2-1, the V gene TRBV27; 7 bases align to TRBD2. Per germline, CDR1 MNHEY and CDR2 SMNVEV (reference sequence). Trimming at V came to 4 bases and at J to 4 bases, leaving 4 bases not matched to a gene. The CDR3 consists of 14 residues. CDR3 in amino acids: CASSSGLNYNEQFF. The CDR3 DNA is TGTGCCAGCAGTTCGGGACTAAATTACAATGAGCAGTTCTTC.

The rearrangement uses TRBV27 and TRBJ2-7; 9 nucleotides agree with TRBD2. J lost 3 bases, V lost 2 bases, and 5 bases had no gene match. This CDR3 has 15 residues. In germline, CDR1 is MNHEY, CDR2 SMNVEV (reference sequence). The chain's CDR3 is CASSLTAGGDYEQYF. The CDR3 coding sequence is TGTGCCAGCAGTTTAACTGCGGGAGGGGACTACGAGCAGTACTTC.